This section outlines one TCR beta chain sequence together with its context. This CDR3 has 16 amino acids. Losses at the gene ends were 0 bases for V and 2 bases for J; bases not matched to a gene: 7. CDR1 MNHEY and CDR2 SMNVEV come from the germline V gene (reference sequence). Clones were read by immunoSEQ multiplex PCR, and TCRdb kept only the in-frame ones, dropping some. The repertoire consists of 30,000 to 45,000 clones, with approximately 91% occurring once and the leading ten covering about 12%. This record belongs to a study of T cell changes during pregnancy in multiple sclerosis. This TCR was recovered from a female donor with multiple sclerosis, enrolled in a pregnancy study. The chain uses TRBV27 and TRBJ2-7; 7 bases map to TRBD2. This specimen was CD8+ T cells from peripheral blood mononuclear cells, taken after pregnancy. The CDR3: CASSLSSSGYTYEQYF. In nucleotides, the CDR3 is TGTGCCAGCAGTTTATCGTCTAGCGGATATACCTACGAGCAGTACTTC.